This T cell receptor (beta chain) was sequenced in a study of molecular identifiers for immune sequencing clone quantification. Naive CD8 sequencing libraries were generated from 20,000 to 1,000,000 sorted cells, with 10%, 30% or 50% RNA as input. The CD8+CD4-CCR7+CD45RA+ phenotype defined the sorted naive CD8 T cells. This clonotype was observed a few times. The CDR3 totals 15 residues. V lost 4 bases, J lost 1 base, and 11 bases lay in between. Per germline, CDR1 MNHEY and CDR2 SMNVEV (reference sequence). Methods described previously were used for bulk TCR libraries, and listed TCR primers were applied. One entry per CDR3 protein results from TCRdb running MiXCR on the PCR reads. The sample carries fewer than 70,000 distinct CDR3 sequences, about a sixth recorded once.

This clonotype was obtained from a human donor in good health. Some libraries in this study had Jurkat cell RNA spiked in. This chain joins TRBV27 and TRBJ1-3; D gene ambiguous. Material: naive CD8+ T cells from blood, with Jurkat cell RNA spiked in. Described subset: FACS-sorted CD8+CD4-CCR7+CD45RA+ naive T cells. In DNA form, the CDR3 reads TGTGCCAGCAGTTCGATAGGGCCTTCTGGAAACACCATATATTTT. It specifies CASSSIGPSGNTIYF.